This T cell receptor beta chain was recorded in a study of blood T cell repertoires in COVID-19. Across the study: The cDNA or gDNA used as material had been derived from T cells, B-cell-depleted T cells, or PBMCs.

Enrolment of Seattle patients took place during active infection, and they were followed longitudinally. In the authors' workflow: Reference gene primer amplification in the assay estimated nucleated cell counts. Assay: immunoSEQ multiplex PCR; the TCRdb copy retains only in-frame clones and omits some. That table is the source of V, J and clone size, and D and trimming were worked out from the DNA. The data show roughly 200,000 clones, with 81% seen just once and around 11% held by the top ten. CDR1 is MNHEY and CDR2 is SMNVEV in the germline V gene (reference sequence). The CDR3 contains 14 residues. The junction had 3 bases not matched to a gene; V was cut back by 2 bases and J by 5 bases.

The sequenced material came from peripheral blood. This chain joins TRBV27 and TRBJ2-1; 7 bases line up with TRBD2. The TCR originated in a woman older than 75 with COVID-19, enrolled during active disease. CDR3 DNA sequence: TGTGCCAGCAGTTTAGCGGGAGTCAACAATGAGCAGTTCTTC. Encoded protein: CASSLAGVNNEQFF.